This T cell receptor beta chain was sequenced in a study of T-cell reconstitution after alpha-beta-depleted transplantation in children. This sample's TCRbeta library carried unique molecular identifier barcodes. From the PCR reads, TCRdb called clonotypes with MiXCR, one entry per CDR3 protein. There are approximately 30,000 distinct CDR3 sequences in the sample; 5.5% to 7% occur only once, and 25% to 35% lies in the top ten. Study-wide results and limits: About two months after transplant, alpha-beta T cells reportedly came from several hundred expanded graft clones. In some patients, recipient T cells and intrathymic progenitors surviving conditioning explained high day-60 diversity. T-cell numbers and diversity, one year after transplant, stemmed largely from T cells that were newly produced.

CDR1 is SEHNR and CDR2 is FQNEAQ in the germline V gene (reference sequence). The CDR3 runs 16 residues. The V and J ends lost 5 bases and 6 bases, in that order; junction bases with no gene match: 11. This clonotype was observed at least ten times. What it recognizes is unknown. The chain carries TRBV7-9 and TRBJ2-1, with TRBD1 matching 9 bases. The origin of this receptor is a child less than two years old who had a stem cell transplant for acute myeloid leukemia, so the T cells may come from the graft donor. Specimen: peripheral blood, collected 60 days after TCRalphabeta/CD19-depleted stem cell transplant. CDR3 region: CASSTTGGTSGNEQFF. The CDR3 nucleotides read TGTGCCAGCAGCACTACAGGGGGCACCTCCGGCAATGAGCAGTTCTTC.